The 10 T cell receptor beta chains below come from one sample, sequenced in a study of T-cell reconstitution after alpha-beta-depleted transplantation in children. This sample's TCRbeta library carried unique molecular identifier barcodes. TCRdb analysed the PCR reads with MiXCR anew, one entry per CDR3 protein. The table shows fewer than 750,000 distinct CDR3 sequences, with 20% to 25% occurring only once. Sequencing used PBMCs, mostly from graft donor cells, obtained 360 days after TCRalphabeta/CD19-depleted stem cell transplant. Source of these receptors: a boy under two years old who had a stem cell transplant for acute myeloid leukemia, so the T cells may come from the graft donor.

This clonotype was counted ten times or more. This chain uses TRBV7-2 with TRBJ2-5; the match to TRBD1 covers 10 bases. The CDR3 runs 15 residues. CDR1 and CDR2 from the germline V gene are SGHTA and FQGNSA. The V segment lost 5 bases and the J segment 4 bases; nucleotides outside the gene matches: 7. The CDR3 DNA reads TGTGCCAGCAGCCCGGGACAGGGGCTAGGAGAGACCCAGTACTTC. It encodes CASSPGQGLGETQYF.

This clonotype occurred a few times. A read error may account for a junction end that differs from germline. As DNA, the CDR3 is TGTGCCAGCAGTTACCCTCAGGGGGACGACTACTATGAGCAGTTCTTC. Translating it yields CASSYPQGDDYYEQFF. The chain employs TRBV6-5 and TRBJ2-1; the match to TRBD1 covers 7 bases. The CDR3 consists of 16 residues. CDR1 is MNHEY, CDR2 SVGAGI, per germline.

The chain is built from TRBV12-3 or TRBV12-4 and TRBJ1-1; D is unresolved. The V end was cut by 5 bases, the J end by 1 base, with 14 bases between. This CDR3 region has 15 residues. CDR3 residues: CASSPASSRNTEAFF. Here the CDR3 DNA reads TGTGCCAGCAGTCCCGCGTCCTCGAGGAACACTGAAGCTTTCTTT.

The chain employs TRBV20-1 and TRBJ2-7, with TRBD1 matching over 8 bases. Looked up from germline, CDR1 is DFQATT and CDR2 is SNEGSKA (reference sequence). The CDR3 sequence is 14 residues long. With V trimmed by 6 bases and J by 2 bases, 9 bases remained unmatched. CDR3 loop: CSASPRDRTYEQYV. In DNA form, the CDR3 reads TGCAGTGCCTCGCCGCGGGACAGGACCTACGAGCAGTACGTC.

This clonotype was counted only a few times. The V gene is TRBV29-1, the J gene TRBJ2-1; D is unclear. Trimming removed 7 bases from V and 0 bases from J, with 13 bases in between. Looked up from germline, CDR1 is SQVTM and CDR2 is ANQGSEA. This CDR3 is 14 amino acids long. CDR3 in amino acids: CSAANRSSYNEQFF. The CDR3 DNA reads as TGCAGCGCAGCAAATAGAAGCTCCTACAATGAGCAGTTCTTC.

The genes are TRBV6-1 and TRBJ2-2; D remains ambiguous. The V gene lost 6 bases and the J gene lost 0 bases, with 14 bases spanning the gap. The CDR3 is 16 residues long. Germline lookup yields CDR1 MNHNS and CDR2 SASEGT. CDR3 coding DNA: TGTGCCAGCAGCCCCCTAAGGAGAGCGAACACCGGGGAGCTGTTTTTT. Residues: CASSPLRRANTGELFF.

The J gene is TRBJ2-5, the V gene TRBV6-1; 9 nucleotides match TRBD2. This CDR3 has 15 amino acids. CDR1 is MNHNS and CDR2 is SASEGT in the germline V gene. V lost 7 bases and J lost 6; bases outside the gene matches: 12. CDR3 sequence (DNA): TGTGCCAGCACCGAGGGGGTAGCGGGGGAAAAGACCCAGTACTTC. This codes for CASTEGVAGEKTQYF.

J is TRBJ1-1 and V is TRBV4-3; D is uncertain. Trimming stripped 1 base from V and 1 base from J, with 4 bases between. The CDR3 is made up of 13 amino acids. CDR1 and CDR2 (germline): LGHNA, YSLEER. The CDR3 DNA follows: TGCGCCAGCAGCCAAGGGAAGAACACTGAAGCTTTCTTT. It codes for CASSQGKNTEAFF.

This clonotype was recorded at least ten times. This chain links TRBV6-2 or TRBV6-3 with TRBJ2-1, with D perhaps matching TRBD2 (5 bases). Trimming took off 5 bases at V and 2 bases at J, with 10 bases between the two ends. The CDR3 consists of 14 residues. Germline V lookup: CDR1 MNHEY, CDR2 SVGEGT. In DNA, the CDR3 is TGTGCCAGCAGTCCAGAGGGAACCTACAATGAGCAGTTCTTC. Translation gives CASSPEGTYNEQFF.

This clonotype came up many times. One junction end does not reproduce the germline sequence, and a read error may be involved. The rearrangement uses TRBV29-1 and TRBJ2-3, with 7 bases aligning to TRBD2. The CDR3 contains 14 residues. CDR1 SQVTM and CDR2 ANQGSEA come from the germline V gene. The CDR3 bases are TGCAGCGTTGCGAAGCGGGGACGCACATATACGCAGTATTTT. Its protein product is CSVAKRGRTYTQYF.